These 4 T cell receptor beta chains originate from one sample sequenced in a study of shared clonotypes between healthy human individuals. TCRdb keeps only in-frame clones here, not all; method: immunoSEQ multiplex PCR. The sample shows about 990,000 clones, 75% to 85% of them seen only once. Sequenced material: memory CD4+ T cells from PBMCs. Subset defined: CD45RA-negative fraction. These receptors all stem from a man aged 18 to 30 in good health. Some clones in this sample may be carry-over from other donors' samples.

The CDR3 nucleotides are TGTGCCAGCAGTTCCCCCCTTACTATAGAGACCCAGTACTTC. Translating gives CASSSPLTIETQYF. The chain couples TRBV28 to TRBJ2-5; D is unclear. V dropped 4 bases and J dropped 4 bases, with 13 bases sitting between them. There are 14 residues in the CDR3. Germline lookup yields CDR1 MDHEN and CDR2 SYDVKM.

The CDR3 loop is CASSPQGIQDYGYTF. The CDR3 nucleotides are TGTGCCAGCAGCCCACAGGGTATCCAGGACTATGGCTACACCTTC. This chain joins TRBV7-3 and TRBJ1-2; D may be TRBD1 (6 bases). CDR3 length: 15 amino acids. V was pared by 5 bases and J by 3 bases, with 16 bases between. Germline-derived CDR1 and CDR2 are SGHTA and FQGTGA.

As regards this clone: The identical CDR3 is also encoded by other nucleotide sequences in the sample. This chain links TRBV27 with TRBJ1-1; D gene ambiguous. The CDR3 sequence is 13 residues long. Trimming cost V 6 bases and J 0 bases, with 8 bases left between them. Germline V CDR1 and CDR2: MNHEY, SMNVEV (reference sequence). CDR3 loop: CASSHQVNTEAFF. CDR3 nucleotides: TGTGCCAGCAGCCATCAAGTGAACACTGAAGCTTTCTTT.

This chain uses TRBV28 with TRBJ1-2, with D possibly matching TRBD1 (5 bases). The CDR3 loop spans 13 amino acids. Germline CDR1 is MDHEN and CDR2 is SYDVKM. V lost 6 bases to trimming and J lost 4 bases, with 12 bases between them. CDR3: CASSQTAIYGYTF. For the CDR3, the DNA is TGTGCCAGCAGCCAGACAGCCATCTATGGCTACACCTTC.